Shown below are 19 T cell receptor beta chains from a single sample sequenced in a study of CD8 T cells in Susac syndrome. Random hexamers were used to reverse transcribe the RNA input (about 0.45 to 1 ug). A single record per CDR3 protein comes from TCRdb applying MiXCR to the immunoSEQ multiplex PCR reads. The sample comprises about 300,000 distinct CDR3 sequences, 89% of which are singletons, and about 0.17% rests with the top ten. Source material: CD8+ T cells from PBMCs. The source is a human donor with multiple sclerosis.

The CDR3 DNA is TGCGCCAGCAGCAGACCCCCGGACAGGGCGATCAACGAGCAGTACTTC. Translated, it gives CASSRPPDRAINEQYF. This chain links TRBV5-1 with TRBJ2-7; 8 bases agree with TRBD1. Germline V gene data show CDR1 as SGHRS and CDR2 as YFSETQ. This CDR3 spans 16 amino acids. The V gene end was trimmed by 4 bases and the J gene end by 5 bases; junction bases not matched to a gene: 14.

The CDR3 region is CSVEAYYEQYF. The CDR3, as DNA: TGCAGCGTTGAAGCGTACTACGAGCAGTACTTC. The chain recombines TRBV29-1 with TRBJ2-7; D is unresolved. The length of the CDR3 is 11 residues. Trimming removed 1 base at V and 3 bases at J, with 4 bases between. Germline assignment: CDR1 SQVTM and CDR2 ANQGSEA.

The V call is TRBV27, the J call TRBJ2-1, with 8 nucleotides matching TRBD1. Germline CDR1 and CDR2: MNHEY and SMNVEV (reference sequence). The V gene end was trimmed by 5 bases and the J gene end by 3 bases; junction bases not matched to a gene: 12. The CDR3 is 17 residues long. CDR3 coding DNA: TGTGCCAGCAGTGCCCTCCCGACAGGGGTGGGCTACAATGAGCAGTTCTTC. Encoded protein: CASSALPTGVGYNEQFF.

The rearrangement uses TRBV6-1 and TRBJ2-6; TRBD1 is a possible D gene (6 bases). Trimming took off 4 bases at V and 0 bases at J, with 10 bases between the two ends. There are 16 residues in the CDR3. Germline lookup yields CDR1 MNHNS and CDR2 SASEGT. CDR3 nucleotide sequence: TGTGCCAGCAGTGGGACAGTAGACTCTGGGGCCAACGTCCTGACTTTC. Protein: CASSGTVDSGANVLTF.

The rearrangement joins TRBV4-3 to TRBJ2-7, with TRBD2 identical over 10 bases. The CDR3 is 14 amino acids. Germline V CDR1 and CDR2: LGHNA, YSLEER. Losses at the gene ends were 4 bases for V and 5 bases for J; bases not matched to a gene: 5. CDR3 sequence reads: CASSLGLAADEQYF. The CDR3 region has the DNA TGCGCCAGCAGCCTTGGACTAGCGGCGGACGAGCAGTACTTC.

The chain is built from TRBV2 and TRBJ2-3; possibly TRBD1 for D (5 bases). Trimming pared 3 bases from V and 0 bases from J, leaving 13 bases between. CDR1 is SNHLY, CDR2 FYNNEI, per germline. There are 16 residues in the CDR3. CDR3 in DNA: TGTGCCAGCAGTGACGGCCAGGGCGCTAGCACAGATACGCAGTATTTT. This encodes CASSDGQGASTDTQYF.

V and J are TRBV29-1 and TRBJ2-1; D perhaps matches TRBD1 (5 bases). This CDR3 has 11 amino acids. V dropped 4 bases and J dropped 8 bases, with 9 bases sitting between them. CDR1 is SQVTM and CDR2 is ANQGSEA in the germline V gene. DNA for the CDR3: TGCAGCGTTGGACAGTCTCATGAGCAGTTCTTC. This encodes CSVGQSHEQFF.

The CDR3 loop is CAYTRHRGLEETQYF. DNA of the CDR3: TGTGCCTACACCCGTCACAGGGGGCTTGAAGAGACCCAGTACTTC. The chain is built from TRBV30 and TRBJ2-5; 9 nucleotides align to TRBD1. V was clipped by 7 bases and J by 3 bases; unmatched bases: 12. The germline gives CDR1 GTSNPN, CDR2 SVGIG (reference sequence). This CDR3 has 15 amino acids.

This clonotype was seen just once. CDR3 sequence: CSVGASYEQYF. CDR3 DNA: TGCAGCGTCGGGGCGTCCTACGAGCAGTACTTC. J is TRBJ2-7 and V is TRBV29-1; the D gene could be TRBD1 or TRBD2 (5 bases each). This CDR3 is built from 11 residues. Deletions cut 6 bases from V and 1 base from J, with 7 bases between. CDR1 is SQVTM, CDR2 ANQGSEA, per germline.

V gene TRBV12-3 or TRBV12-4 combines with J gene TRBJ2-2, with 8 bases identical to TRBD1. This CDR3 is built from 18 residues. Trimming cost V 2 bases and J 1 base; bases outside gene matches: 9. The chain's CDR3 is CASSLREGRGLNTGELFF. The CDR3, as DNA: TGTGCCAGCAGTTTACGTGAGGGCAGGGGGCTGAACACCGGGGAGCTGTTTTTT.

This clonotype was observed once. The CDR3 coding sequence is TGTGCCAGCAGTTTAGATCCGGGGGCGGGGGGTCAGCCCCAGCATTTT. Translated: CASSLDPGAGGQPQHF. The chain is built from TRBV28 and TRBJ1-5, with D possibly TRBD1 on 6 matching bases. The germline V gene encodes CDR1 MDHEN and CDR2 SYDVKM. This CDR3 contains 16 residues. V lost 2 bases and J 6 bases, leaving 17 bases between the germline ends.

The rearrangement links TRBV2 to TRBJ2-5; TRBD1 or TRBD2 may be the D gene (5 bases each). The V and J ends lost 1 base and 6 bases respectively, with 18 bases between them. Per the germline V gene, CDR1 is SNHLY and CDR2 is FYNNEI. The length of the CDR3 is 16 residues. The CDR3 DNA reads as TGTGCCAGCAGTGAAGGTTGGGACGGAACTGGTCAGACCCAGTACTTC. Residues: CASSEGWDGTGQTQYF.

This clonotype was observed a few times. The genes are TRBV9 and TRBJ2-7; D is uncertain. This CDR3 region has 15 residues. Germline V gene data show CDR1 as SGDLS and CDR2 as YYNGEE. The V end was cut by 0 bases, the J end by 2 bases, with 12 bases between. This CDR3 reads CASSVGAGPAYEQYF. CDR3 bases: TGTGCCAGCAGCGTAGGGGCCGGACCGGCCTACGAGCAGTACTTC. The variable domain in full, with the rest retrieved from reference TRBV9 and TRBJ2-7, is DSGVTQTPKHLITATGQRVTLRCSPRSGDLSVYWYQQSLDQGLQFLIQYYNGEERAKGNILERFSAQQFPDLHSELNLSSLELGDSALYFCASSVGAGPAYEQYFGPGTRLTVT.

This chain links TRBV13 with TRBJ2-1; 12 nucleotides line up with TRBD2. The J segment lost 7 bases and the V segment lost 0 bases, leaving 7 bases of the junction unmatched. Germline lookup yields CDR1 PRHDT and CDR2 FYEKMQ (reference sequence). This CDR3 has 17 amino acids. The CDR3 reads CASSLGRETSGSNEQFF. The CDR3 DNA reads TGTGCCAGCAGCTTAGGCCGCGAGACTAGCGGGAGTAATGAGCAGTTCTTC.

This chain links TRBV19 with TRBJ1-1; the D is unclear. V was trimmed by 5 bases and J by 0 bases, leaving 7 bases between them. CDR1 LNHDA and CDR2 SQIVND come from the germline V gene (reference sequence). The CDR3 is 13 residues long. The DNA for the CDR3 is TGTGCCAGTAGTTTTCGACTGAACACTGAAGCTTTCTTT. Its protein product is CASSFRLNTEAFF.

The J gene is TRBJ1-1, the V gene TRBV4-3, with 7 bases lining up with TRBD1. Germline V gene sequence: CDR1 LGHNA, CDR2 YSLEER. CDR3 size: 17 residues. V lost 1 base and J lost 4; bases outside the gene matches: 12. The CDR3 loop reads CASSQGSGRGESTEAFF. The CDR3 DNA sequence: TGCGCCAGCAGCCAAGGTAGTGGCAGGGGGGAGAGCACTGAAGCTTTCTTT.

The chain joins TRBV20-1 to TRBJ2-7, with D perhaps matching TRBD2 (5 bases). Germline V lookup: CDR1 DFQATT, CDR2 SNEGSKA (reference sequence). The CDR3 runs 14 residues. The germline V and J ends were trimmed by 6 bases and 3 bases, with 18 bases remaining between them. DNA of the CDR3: TGCAGTGCCCCTAGACCTGTTGGAGGCTACGAGCAGTACTTC. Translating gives CSAPRPVGGYEQYF.

DNA for the CDR3: TGTGCCAGCAGTGCCACACCGGAGCGCACCGGGGAGCTGTTTTTT. As protein: CASSATPERTGELFF. The chain couples TRBV6-4 to TRBJ2-2, with D uncertain. V gave up 4 bases and J gave up 4 bases, with 13 bases separating them. The CDR3 is made up of 15 amino acids. CDR1 and CDR2 from the germline V gene are MRHNA and SNTAGT.

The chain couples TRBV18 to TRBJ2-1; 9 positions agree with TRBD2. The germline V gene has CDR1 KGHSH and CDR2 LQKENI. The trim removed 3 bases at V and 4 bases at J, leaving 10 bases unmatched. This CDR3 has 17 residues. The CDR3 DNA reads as TGTGCCAGCTCACCTGGAACGGCGGGGGGGCTGTACAATGAGCAGTTCTTC. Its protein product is CASSPGTAGGLYNEQFF.